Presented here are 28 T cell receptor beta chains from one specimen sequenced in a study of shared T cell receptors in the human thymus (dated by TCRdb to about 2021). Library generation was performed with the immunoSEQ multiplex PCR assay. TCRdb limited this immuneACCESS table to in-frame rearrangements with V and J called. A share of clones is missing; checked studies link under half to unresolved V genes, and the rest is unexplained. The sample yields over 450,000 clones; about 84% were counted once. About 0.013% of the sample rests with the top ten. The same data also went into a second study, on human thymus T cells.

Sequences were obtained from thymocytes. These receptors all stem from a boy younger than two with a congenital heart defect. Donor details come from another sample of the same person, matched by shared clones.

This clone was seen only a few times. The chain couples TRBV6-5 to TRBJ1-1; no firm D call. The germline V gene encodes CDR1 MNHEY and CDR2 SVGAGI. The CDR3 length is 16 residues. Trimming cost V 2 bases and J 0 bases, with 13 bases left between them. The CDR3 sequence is CASSYMASSVNTEAFF. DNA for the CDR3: TGTGCCAGCAGTTACATGGCCTCCTCCGTGAACACTGAAGCTTTCTTT.

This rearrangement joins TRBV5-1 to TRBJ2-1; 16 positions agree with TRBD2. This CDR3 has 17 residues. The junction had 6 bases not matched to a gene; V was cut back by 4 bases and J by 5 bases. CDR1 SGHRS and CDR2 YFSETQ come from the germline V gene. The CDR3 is CASSRGTSGRADNEQFF. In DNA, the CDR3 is TGCGCCAGCAGCAGAGGGACTAGCGGGAGGGCGGACAATGAGCAGTTCTTC.

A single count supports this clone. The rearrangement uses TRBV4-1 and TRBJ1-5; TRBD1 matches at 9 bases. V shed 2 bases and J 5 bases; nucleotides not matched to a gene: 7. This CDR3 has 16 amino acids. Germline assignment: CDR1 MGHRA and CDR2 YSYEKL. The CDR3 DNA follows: TGCGCCAGCAGCCAAACTCGAGGACAGGGGTATCAGCCCCAGCATTTT. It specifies CASSQTRGQGYQPQHF.

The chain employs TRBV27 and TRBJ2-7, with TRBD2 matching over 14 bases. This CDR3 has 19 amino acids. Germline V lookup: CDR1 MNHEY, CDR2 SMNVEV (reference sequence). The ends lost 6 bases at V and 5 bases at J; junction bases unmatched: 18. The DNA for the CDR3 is TGTGCCAGCAGGACTCGTCCGGGACTAGCGGGAGCCCGAGGCGACGAGCAGTACTTC. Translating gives CASRTRPGLAGARGDEQYF.

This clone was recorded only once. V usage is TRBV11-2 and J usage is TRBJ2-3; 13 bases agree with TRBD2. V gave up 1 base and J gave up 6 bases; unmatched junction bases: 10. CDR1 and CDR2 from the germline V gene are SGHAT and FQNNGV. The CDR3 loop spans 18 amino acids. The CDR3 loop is CASSLGALLAGGRDTQYF. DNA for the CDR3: TGTGCCAGCAGCTTAGGAGCGCTACTAGCGGGAGGGAGGGATACGCAGTATTTT.

CDR3 sequence (DNA): TGTGCCAGTAGTATCGTGAATCAGCCCCAGCATTTT. Encoded protein: CASSIVNQPQHF. The chain carries TRBV19 and TRBJ1-5; no firm D call. This CDR3 is 12 amino acids long. Germline lookup yields CDR1 LNHDA and CDR2 SQIVND (reference sequence). V lost 3 bases and J 4 bases, leaving 4 bases between the germline ends.

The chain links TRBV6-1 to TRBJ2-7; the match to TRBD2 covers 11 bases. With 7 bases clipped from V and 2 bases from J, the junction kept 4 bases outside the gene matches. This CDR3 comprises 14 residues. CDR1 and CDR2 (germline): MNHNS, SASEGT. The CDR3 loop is CASNLTSGTYEQYF. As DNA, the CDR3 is TGTGCCAGCAATTTGACTAGCGGGACCTACGAGCAGTACTTC.

The CDR3 loop is CASSQDRIGGTTYEQYF. The DNA of the CDR3 is TGCGCCAGCAGCCAAGATCGGATTGGCGGGACTACCTACGAGCAGTACTTC. The V and J genes are TRBV4-3 and TRBJ2-7, with 7 bases lining up with TRBD2. With 0 bases clipped from V and 2 bases from J, the junction kept 10 bases outside the gene matches. The CDR3 sequence is 17 residues long. Per the germline V gene, CDR1 is LGHNA and CDR2 is YSLEER.

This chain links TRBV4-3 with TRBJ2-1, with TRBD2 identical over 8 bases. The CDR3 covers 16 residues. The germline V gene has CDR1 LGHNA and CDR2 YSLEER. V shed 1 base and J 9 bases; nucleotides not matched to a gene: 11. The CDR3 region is CASSQVSGLGEGEQFF. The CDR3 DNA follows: TGCGCCAGCAGCCAAGTGTCGGGACTAGGCGAAGGTGAGCAGTTCTTC.

For the CDR3, the DNA is TGTGCCAGCTCACCTAGACAGAACCACGAGCAGTACTTC. This translates into CASSPRQNHEQYF. This rearrangement joins TRBV18 to TRBJ2-7; tentative D call: TRBD1 (5 bases). CDR1 is KGHSH and CDR2 is LQKENI in the germline V gene. There are 13 residues in the CDR3. Trimming took 3 bases from V and 5 from J, leaving 11 bases between them.

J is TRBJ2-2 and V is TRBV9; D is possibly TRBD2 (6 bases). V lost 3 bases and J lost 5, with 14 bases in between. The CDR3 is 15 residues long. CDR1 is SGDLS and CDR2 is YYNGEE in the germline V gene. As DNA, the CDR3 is TGTGCCAGCAGCGCTGTCCGGGGGAAAACCGGGGAGCTGTTTTTT. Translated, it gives CASSAVRGKTGELFF. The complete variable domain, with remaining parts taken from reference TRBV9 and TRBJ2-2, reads DSGVTQTPKHLITATGQRVTLRCSPRSGDLSVYWYQQSLDQGLQFLIQYYNGEERAKGNILERFSAQQFPDLHSELNLSSLELGDSALYFCASSAVRGKTGELFFGEGSRLTVL.

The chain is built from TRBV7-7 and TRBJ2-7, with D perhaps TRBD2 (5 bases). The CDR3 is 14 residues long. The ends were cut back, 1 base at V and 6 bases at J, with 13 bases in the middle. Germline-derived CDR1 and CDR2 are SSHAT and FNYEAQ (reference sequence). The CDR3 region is CASSLDLGAREQYF. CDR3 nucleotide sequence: TGTGCCAGCAGCTTAGATCTGGGAGCGCGCGAGCAGTACTTC.

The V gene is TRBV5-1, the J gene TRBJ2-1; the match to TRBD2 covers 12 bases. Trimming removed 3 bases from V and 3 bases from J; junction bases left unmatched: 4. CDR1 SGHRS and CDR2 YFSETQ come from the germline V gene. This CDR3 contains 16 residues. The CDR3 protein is CASSSGTSGHYNEQFF. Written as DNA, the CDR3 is TGCGCCAGCAGCTCGGGGACTAGCGGGCACTACAATGAGCAGTTCTTC.

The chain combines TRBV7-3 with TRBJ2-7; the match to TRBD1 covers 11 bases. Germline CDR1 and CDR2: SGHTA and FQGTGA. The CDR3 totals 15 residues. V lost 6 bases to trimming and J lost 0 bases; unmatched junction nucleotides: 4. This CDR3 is CASSAGTGGSYEQYF. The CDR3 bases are TGTGCCAGCAGTGCCGGGACAGGGGGCTCCTACGAGCAGTACTTC.

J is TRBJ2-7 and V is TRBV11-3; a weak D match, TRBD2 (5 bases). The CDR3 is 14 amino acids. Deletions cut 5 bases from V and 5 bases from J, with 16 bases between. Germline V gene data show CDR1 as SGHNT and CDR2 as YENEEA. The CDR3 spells CASSLRTLGDEQYF. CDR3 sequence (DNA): TGTGCCAGCAGCCTACGGACTCTAGGTGACGAGCAGTACTTC.

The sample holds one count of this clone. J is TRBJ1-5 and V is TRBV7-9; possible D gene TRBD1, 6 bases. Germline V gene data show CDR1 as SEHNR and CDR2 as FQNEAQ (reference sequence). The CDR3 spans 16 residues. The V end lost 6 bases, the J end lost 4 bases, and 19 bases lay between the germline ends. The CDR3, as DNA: TGTGCCAGCAGTCTAATACAGGGAAGCAGAAATCAGCCCCAGCATTTT. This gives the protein CASSLIQGSRNQPQHF.

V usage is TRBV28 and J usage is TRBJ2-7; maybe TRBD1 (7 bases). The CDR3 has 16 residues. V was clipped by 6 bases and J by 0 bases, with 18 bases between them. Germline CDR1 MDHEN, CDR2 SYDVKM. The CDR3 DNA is TGTGCCAGCAGCTCCCACGGGGGACAGAGCTCCTACGAGCAGTACTTC. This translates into CASSSHGGQSSYEQYF.

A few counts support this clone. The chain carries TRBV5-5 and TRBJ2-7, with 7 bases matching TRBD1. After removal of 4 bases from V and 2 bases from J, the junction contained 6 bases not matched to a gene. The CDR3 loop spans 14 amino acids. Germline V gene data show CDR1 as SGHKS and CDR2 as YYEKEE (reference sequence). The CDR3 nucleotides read TGTGCCAGCAGCCATGGACAGGTTCCCTACGAGCAGTACTTC. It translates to CASSHGQVPYEQYF.

The CDR3 is CASRSTDIPISDTQYF. Here the CDR3 DNA reads TGTGCCAGCCGGTCTACCGACATTCCAATATCAGATACGCAGTATTTT. The chain has TRBV5-6 and TRBJ2-3; D remains unclear. Trimming took 7 bases from V and 4 from J, leaving 22 bases between them. In germline, CDR1 is SGHDT, CDR2 YYEEEE. The CDR3 is 16 amino acids.

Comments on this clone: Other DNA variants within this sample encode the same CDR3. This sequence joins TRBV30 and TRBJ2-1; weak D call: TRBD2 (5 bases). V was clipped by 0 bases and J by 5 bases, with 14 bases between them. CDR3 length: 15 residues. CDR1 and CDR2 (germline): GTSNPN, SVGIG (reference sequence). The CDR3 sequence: CAWSVPEGADNEQFF. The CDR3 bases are TGTGCCTGGAGTGTACCCGAGGGAGCGGACAATGAGCAGTTCTTC.

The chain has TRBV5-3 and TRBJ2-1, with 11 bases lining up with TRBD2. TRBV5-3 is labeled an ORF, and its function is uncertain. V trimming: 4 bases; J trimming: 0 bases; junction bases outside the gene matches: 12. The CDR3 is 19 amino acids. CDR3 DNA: TGTGCCAGAAGCCTCCCGGGACTAGCGGCCTTAAGCTCCTACAATGAGCAGTTCTTC. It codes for CARSLPGLAALSSYNEQFF.

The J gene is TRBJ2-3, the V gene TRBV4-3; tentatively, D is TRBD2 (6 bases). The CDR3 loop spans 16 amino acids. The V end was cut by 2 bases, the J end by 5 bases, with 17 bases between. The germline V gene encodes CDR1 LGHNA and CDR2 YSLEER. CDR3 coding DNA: TGCGCCAGCAGCCAAACCTGGGCGGGAAGGGTAGATACGCAGTATTTT. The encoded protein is CASSQTWAGRVDTQYF.

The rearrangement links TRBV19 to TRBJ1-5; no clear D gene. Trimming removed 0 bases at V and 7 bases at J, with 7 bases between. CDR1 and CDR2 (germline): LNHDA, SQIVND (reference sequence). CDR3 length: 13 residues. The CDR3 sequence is CASSIDREQPQHF. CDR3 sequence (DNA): TGTGCCAGTAGTATAGATCGGGAACAGCCCCAGCATTTT. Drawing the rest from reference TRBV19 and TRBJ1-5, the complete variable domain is DGGITQSPKYLFRKEGQNVTLSCEQNLNHDAMYWYRQDPGQGLRLIYYSQIVNDFQKGDIAEGYSVSREKKESFPLTVTSAQKNPTAFYLCASSIDREQPQHFGDGTRLSIL.

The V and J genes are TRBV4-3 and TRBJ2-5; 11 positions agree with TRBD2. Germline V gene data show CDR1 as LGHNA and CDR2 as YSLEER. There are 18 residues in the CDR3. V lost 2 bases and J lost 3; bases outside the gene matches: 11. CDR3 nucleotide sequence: TGCGCCAGCAGCCAATTTTGGCTAGCGGGAGGAACCAAAGAGACCCAGTACTTC. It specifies CASSQFWLAGGTKETQYF.

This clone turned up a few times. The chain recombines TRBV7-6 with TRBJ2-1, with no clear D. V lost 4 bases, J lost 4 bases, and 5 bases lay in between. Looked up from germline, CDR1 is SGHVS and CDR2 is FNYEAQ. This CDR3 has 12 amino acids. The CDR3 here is CASSSQYNEQFF. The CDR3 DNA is TGTGCCAGCAGCTCACAGTACAATGAGCAGTTCTTC.

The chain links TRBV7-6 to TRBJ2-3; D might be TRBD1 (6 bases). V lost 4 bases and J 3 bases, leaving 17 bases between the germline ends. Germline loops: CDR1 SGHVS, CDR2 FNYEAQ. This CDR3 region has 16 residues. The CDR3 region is CASSSRSERGTDTQYF. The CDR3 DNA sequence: TGTGCCAGCAGCTCCCGAAGCGAGAGGGGGACAGATACGCAGTATTTT.

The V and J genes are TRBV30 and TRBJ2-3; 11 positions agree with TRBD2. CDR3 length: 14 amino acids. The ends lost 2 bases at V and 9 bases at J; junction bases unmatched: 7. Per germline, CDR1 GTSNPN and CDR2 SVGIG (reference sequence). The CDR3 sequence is CAWSMASGRSTQYF. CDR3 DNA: TGTGCCTGGAGTATGGCTAGCGGGAGGTCGACGCAGTATTTT.

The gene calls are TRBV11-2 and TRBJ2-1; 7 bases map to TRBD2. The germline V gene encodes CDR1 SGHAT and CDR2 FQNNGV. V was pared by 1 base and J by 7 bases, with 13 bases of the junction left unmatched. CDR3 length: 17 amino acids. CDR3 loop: CASSLARLAAGVNEQFF. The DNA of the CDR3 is TGTGCCAGCAGCTTAGCTCGTCTAGCGGCGGGGGTAAATGAGCAGTTCTTC.